This T cell receptor beta chain was observed in a study of cytomegalovirus exposure and HLA in healthy donors. Study in general: Earlier findings included 90 million to 120 million unique TCR beta sequences obtained from 180 million or so T cells. About 85 million unique TCR sequences came from HLA-typed donors in an early release.

As for this clone: The antigen remains undetermined.

The PCR used 60 Vbeta and 13 Jbeta primers. Per the original methods: In a later analysis, 75 million to 95 million unique TCR beta chains included roughly 11 million shared by two or more donors. Repertoires were generated with immunoSEQ multiplex PCR, while TCRdb's copy carries only in-frame clones and drops some. Clonal size and the V and J genes are those of that table, whereas D and trimming came from the DNA. This sample's table reports about 200,000 clones. Findings and caveats of the study: A few CMV-associated chains were confirmed in vitro to be specific for CMV antigens.

V lost 4 bases and J lost 11, with 17 bases in between. Germline V gives CDR1 MGHRA, CDR2 YSYEKL. CDR3 size: 13 residues. This receptor was obtained from a girl aged 2 to 9 in good health and CMV-seropositive. The sample consisted of PBMCs. The V call is TRBV4-1, the J call TRBJ1-1; tentative D call: TRBD1 (6 bases). The CDR3 sequence: CASSREDTGSAFF. CDR3 nucleotide sequence: TGCGCCAGCAGCCGAGAGGACACAGGGTCGGCTTTCTTT.